The present entry profiles one TCR beta chain with its context. Methods used by the authors: The authors estimated nucleated cell counts from reference gene primer amplification. Sequencing used immunoSEQ multiplex PCR; TCRdb keeps in-frame clones, though not all of them. The V and J calls and clone size are taken from that table; D and trimming were inferred from the DNA. Among 190,000 or so clones listed, 90% were seen once. The data stem from a study of blood T cell repertoires in COVID-19. Study as a whole: From the United States, Italy and Spain came samples of acute and convalescent COVID-19. Nucleic acid was either cDNA or gDNA, and it came from T cells, B-cell-depleted T cells, or PBMCs.

CDR3 length: 17 residues. Germline values: CDR1 SEHNR, CDR2 FQNEAQ (reference sequence). V was clipped by 0 bases and J by 0 bases; unmatched bases: 4. The clonotype originates from a man aged 45-65 years with acute or convalescent COVID-19. The V and J genes are TRBV7-9 and TRBJ2-2, with 7 nucleotides matching TRBD1. Sequencing was carried out using peripheral blood. The CDR3 DNA follows: TGTGCCAGCAGCTTAGCGAGGGGGCATCCGAACACCGGGGAGCTGTTTTTT. It encodes CASSLARGHPNTGELFF.